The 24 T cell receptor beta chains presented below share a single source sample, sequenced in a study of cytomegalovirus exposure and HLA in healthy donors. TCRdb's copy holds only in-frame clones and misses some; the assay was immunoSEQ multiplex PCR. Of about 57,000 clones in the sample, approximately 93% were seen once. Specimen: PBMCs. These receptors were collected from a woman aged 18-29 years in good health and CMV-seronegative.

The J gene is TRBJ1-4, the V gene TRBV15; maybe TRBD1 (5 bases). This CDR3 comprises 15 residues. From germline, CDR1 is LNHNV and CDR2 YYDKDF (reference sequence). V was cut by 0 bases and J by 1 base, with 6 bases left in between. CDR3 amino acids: CATSRDQGTNEKLFF. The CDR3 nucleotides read TGTGCCACCAGCAGAGATCAGGGAACTAATGAAAAACTGTTTTTT.

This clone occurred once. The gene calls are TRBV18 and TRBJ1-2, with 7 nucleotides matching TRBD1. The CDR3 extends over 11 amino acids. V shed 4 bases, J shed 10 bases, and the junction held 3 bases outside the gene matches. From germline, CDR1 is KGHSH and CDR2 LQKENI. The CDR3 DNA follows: TGTGCCAGCTCACTCGACAGGGACTACACCTTC. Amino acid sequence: CASSLDRDYTF. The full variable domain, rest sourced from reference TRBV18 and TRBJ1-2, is NAGVMQNPRHLVRRRGQEARLRCSPMKGHSHVYWYRQLPEEGLKFMVYLQKENIIDESGMPKERFSAEFPKEGPSILRIQQVVRGDSAAYFCASSLDRDYTFGSGTRLTVV.

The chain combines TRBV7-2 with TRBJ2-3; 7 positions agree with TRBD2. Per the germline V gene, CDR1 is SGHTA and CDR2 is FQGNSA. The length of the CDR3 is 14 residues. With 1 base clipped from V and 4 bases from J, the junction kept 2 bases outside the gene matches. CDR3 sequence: CASSLGLASDTQYF. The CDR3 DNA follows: TGTGCCAGCAGCTTAGGACTAGCTTCAGATACGCAGTATTTT.

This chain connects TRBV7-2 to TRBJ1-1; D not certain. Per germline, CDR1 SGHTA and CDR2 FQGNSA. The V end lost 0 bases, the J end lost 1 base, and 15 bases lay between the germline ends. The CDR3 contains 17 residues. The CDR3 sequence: CASSLALVGRSNTEAFF. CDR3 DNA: TGTGCCAGCAGCTTAGCGCTGGTGGGCAGATCGAACACTGAAGCTTTCTTT. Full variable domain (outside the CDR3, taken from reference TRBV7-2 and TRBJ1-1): GAGVSQSPSNKVTEKGKDVELRCDPISGHTALYWYRQSLGQGLEFLIYFQGNSAPDKSGLPSDRFSAERTGGSVSTLTIQRTQQEDSAVYLCASSLALVGRSNTEAFFGQGTRLTVV.

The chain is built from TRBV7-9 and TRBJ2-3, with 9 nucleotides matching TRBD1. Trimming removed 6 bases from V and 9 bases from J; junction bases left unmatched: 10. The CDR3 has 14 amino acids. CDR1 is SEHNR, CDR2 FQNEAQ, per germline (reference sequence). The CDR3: CASRYTTGTGTQYF. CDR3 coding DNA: TGTGCCAGCAGATATACAACTGGGACAGGGACGCAGTATTTT.

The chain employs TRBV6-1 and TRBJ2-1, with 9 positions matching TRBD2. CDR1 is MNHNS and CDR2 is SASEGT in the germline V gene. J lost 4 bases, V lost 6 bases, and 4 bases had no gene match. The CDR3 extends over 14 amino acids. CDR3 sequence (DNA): TGTGCCAGCAGCGGCGGGAGGGCGTACAATGAGCAGTTCTTC. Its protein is CASSGGRAYNEQFF.

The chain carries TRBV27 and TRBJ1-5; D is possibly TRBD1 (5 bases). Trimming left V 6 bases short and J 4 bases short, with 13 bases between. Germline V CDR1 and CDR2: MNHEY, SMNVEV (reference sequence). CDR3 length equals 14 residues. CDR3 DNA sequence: TGTGCCAGCAGACCGGGACTCCCGAATCAGCCCCAGCATTTT. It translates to CASRPGLPNQPQHF.

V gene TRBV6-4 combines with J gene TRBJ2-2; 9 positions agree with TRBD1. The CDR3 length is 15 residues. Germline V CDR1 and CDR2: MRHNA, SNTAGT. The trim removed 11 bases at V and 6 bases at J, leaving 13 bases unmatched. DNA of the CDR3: TGTGCCCCCCAGGGGGGACAGGGAATCCCCGGGGAGCTGTTTTTT. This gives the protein CAPQGGQGIPGELFF.

Here the CDR3 reads CATSRSGLPAGSNYGYTF. The CDR3 nucleotides read TGTGCCACCAGCAGATCGGGACTGCCAGCCGGTTCTAACTATGGCTACACCTTC. The chain employs TRBV15 and TRBJ1-2; maybe TRBD1 (5 bases). The CDR3 length is 18 residues. CDR1 and CDR2 from the germline V gene are LNHNV and YYDKDF (reference sequence). The V end was cut by 2 bases, the J end by 0 bases, with 19 bases between.

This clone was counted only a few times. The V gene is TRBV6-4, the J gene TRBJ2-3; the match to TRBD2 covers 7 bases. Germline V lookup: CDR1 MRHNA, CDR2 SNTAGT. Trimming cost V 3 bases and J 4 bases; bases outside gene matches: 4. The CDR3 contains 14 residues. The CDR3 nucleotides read TGTGCCAGCAGTGAGGGGGAGGGCCCAGATACGCAGTATTTT. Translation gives CASSEGEGPDTQYF.

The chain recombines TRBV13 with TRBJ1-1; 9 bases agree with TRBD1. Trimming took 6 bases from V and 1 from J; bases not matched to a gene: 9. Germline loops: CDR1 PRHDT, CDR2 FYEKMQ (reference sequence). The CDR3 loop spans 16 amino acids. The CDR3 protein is CASSQDRGMWNTEAFF. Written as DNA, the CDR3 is TGTGCCAGCAGTCAGGACAGGGGTATGTGGAACACTGAAGCTTTCTTT.

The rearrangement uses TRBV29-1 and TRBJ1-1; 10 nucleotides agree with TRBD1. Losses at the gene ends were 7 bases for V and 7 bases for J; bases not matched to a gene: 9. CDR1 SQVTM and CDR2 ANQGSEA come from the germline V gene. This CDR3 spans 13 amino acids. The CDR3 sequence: CSGIDRGLVEAFF. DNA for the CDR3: TGCAGCGGAATCGACAGGGGGCTTGTTGAAGCTTTCTTT.

In DNA form, the CDR3 reads TGTGCCAGCAGCGTAGAACAGGGGGCGAAAGGTGAAGCTTTCTTT. Translating gives CASSVEQGAKGEAFF. The chain carries TRBV9 and TRBJ1-1, with TRBD1 matching 9 bases. Per germline, CDR1 SGDLS and CDR2 YYNGEE. This CDR3 is 15 amino acids long. The V and J ends lost 0 bases and 7 bases, in that order; junction bases with no gene match: 7.

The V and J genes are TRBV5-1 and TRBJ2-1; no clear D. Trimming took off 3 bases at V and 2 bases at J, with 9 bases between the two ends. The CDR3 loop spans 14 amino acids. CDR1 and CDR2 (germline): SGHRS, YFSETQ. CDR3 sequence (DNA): TGCGCCAGCAGCTCCGATGGCCCCTACAATGAGCAGTTCTTC. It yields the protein CASSSDGPYNEQFF.

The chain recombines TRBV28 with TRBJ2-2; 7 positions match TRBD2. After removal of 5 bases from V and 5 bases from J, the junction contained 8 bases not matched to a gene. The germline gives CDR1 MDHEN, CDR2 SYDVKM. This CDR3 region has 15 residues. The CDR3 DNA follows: TGTGCCAGCAGTCCTTTCGGGGGGAGTACCGGGGAGCTGTTTTTT. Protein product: CASSPFGGSTGELFF. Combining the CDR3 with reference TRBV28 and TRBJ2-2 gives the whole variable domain DVKVTQSSRYLVKRTGEKVFLECVQDMDHENMFWYRQDPGLGLRLIYFSYDVKMKEKGDIPEGYSVSREKKERFSLILESASTNQTSMYLCASSPFGGSTGELFFGEGSRLTVL.

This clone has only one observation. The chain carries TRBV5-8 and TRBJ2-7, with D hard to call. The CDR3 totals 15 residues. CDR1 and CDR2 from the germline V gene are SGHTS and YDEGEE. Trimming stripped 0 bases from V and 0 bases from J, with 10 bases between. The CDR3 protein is CASSLGLYGSYEQYF. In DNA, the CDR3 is TGTGCCAGCAGCTTGGGTCTGTACGGCTCCTACGAGCAGTACTTC. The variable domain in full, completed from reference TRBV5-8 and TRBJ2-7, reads EAGVTQSPTHLIKTRGQQATLRCSPISGHTSVYWYQQALGLGLQFLLWYDEGEERNRGNFPPRFSGRQFPNYSSELNVNALELEDSALYLCASSLGLYGSYEQYFGPGTRLTVT.

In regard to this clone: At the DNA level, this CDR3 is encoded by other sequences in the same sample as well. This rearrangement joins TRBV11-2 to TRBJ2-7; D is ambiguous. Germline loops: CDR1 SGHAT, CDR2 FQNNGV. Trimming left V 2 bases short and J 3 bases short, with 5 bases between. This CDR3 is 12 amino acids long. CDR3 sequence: CASSLSGYEQYF. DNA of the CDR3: TGTGCCAGCAGCTTATCCGGCTACGAGCAGTACTTC.

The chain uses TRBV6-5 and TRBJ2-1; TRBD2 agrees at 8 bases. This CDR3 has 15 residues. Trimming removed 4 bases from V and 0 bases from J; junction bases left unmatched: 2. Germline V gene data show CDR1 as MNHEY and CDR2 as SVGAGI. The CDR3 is CASSLLADSYNEQFF. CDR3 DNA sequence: TGTGCCAGCAGTTTACTAGCGGACTCCTACAATGAGCAGTTCTTC.

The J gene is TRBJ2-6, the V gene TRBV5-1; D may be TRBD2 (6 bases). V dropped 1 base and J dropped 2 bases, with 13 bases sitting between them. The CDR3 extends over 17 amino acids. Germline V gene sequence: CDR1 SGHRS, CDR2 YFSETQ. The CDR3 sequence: CASSLWGESTGANVLTF. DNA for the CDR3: TGCGCCAGCAGCTTGTGGGGGGAGTCCACTGGGGCCAACGTCCTGACTTTC.

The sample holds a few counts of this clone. The CDR3 nucleotides are TGTGCCAGCAGTGAATTACGTGGCCCCCCAGGAAATCAGCCCCAGCATTTT. Amino acid sequence: CASSELRGPPGNQPQHF. This chain joins TRBV6-1 and TRBJ1-5, with D uncertain. Trimming left V 2 bases short and J 4 bases short, with 18 bases between. The germline V gene encodes CDR1 MNHNS and CDR2 SASEGT. The CDR3 totals 17 residues.

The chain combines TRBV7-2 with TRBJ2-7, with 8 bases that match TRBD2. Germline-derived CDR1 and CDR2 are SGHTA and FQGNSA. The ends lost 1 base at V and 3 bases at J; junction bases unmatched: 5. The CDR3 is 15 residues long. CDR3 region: CASSLDGGGIYEQYF. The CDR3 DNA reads TGTGCCAGCAGCTTAGATGGCGGGGGGATCTACGAGCAGTACTTC.

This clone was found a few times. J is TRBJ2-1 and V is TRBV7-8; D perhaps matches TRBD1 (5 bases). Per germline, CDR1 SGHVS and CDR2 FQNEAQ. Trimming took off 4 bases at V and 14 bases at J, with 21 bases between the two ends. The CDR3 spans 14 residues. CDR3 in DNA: TGTGCCAGCAGCTCCTACGTTAGCAGGGAACACGAGTTCTTC. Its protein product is CASSSYVSREHEFF.

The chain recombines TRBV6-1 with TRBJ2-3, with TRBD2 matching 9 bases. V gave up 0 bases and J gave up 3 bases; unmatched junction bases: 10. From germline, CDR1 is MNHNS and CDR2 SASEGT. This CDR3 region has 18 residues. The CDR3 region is CASSEALRAGGRTDTQYF. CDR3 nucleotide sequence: TGTGCCAGCAGTGAAGCCCTACGGGCGGGGGGGCGTACAGATACGCAGTATTTT.

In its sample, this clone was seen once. The CDR3 coding sequence is TGTGCCAGCTCACCTAAGACCCGGGGACAAAACACAGATACGCAGTATTTT. The encoded protein is CASSPKTRGQNTDTQYF. The chain has TRBV18 and TRBJ2-3, with TRBD1 as a possible D gene (6 bases). This CDR3 contains 17 residues. V dropped 3 bases and J dropped 2 bases, with 18 bases sitting between them. The germline V gene has CDR1 KGHSH and CDR2 LQKENI.